The 18 T cell receptor beta chains listed next were all sequenced from one sample in a study of cytomegalovirus exposure and HLA in healthy donors. Some clones are missing from TCRdb's copy, which holds only in-frame ones; the method was immunoSEQ multiplex PCR. The sample includes approximately 100,000 clones, about 87% of them seen just once. Sample: PBMCs. The receptors were sampled from a woman aged 18 to 35 in good health and CMV-seropositive.

With respect to this clone: Relative to the germline gene, one junction end is altered; a read error may explain this. The chain is built from TRBV7-7 and TRBJ2-7; 7 bases are a match to TRBD1. The CDR3 runs 14 residues. Germline V gene sequence: CDR1 SSHAT, CDR2 FNYEAQ (reference sequence). CDR3 loop: CASSPPGQPYEQYF. In nucleotides, the CDR3 is TGTGCTAGCAGCCCCCCGGGACAGCCCTACGAGCAGTACTTC.

The CDR3 here is CASSYSGLYSEAFF. The DNA of the CDR3 is TGTGCCAGCAGTTACTCGGGGCTATATTCTGAAGCTTTCTTT. The V gene is TRBV6-5, the J gene TRBJ1-1, with D perhaps matching TRBD1 (5 bases). This CDR3 spans 14 amino acids. Trimming stripped 0 bases from V and 6 bases from J, with 11 bases between. The germline gives CDR1 MNHEY, CDR2 SVGAGI.

The V gene is TRBV5-1, the J gene TRBJ1-2, with a possible D match to TRBD1 (6 bases). The CDR3 consists of 14 residues. Germline V gives CDR1 SGHRS, CDR2 YFSETQ. V gave up 3 bases and J gave up 4 bases, with 13 bases separating them. This CDR3 is CASSSSGTSYGYTF. CDR3 DNA sequence: TGCGCCAGCAGCTCGTCCGGGACAAGCTATGGCTACACCTTC.

V usage is TRBV6-1 and J usage is TRBJ2-3; TRBD2 matches 8 bases. The CDR3 length is 15 residues. The V and J ends lost 5 bases and 2 bases, in that order; junction bases with no gene match: 6. Germline V gene sequence: CDR1 MNHNS, CDR2 SASEGT. CDR3 coding DNA: TGTGCCAGCAGTTTCGGACTAGCCTTCACAGATACGCAGTATTTT. Translation gives CASSFGLAFTDTQYF.

The chain is built from TRBV7-9 and TRBJ2-7, with D possibly TRBD1 on 6 matching bases. The V gene's germline CDR1 is SEHNR and CDR2 FQNEAQ (reference sequence). V was pared by 3 bases and J by 5 bases, with 11 bases between. The CDR3 runs to 13 residues. The CDR3 DNA sequence: TGTGCCAGCAGCTTCCCAGGGGCCCACGAGCAGTACTTC. It codes for CASSFPGAHEQYF.

This chain connects TRBV28 to TRBJ2-2; D might be TRBD1 (6 bases). Trimming took off 4 bases at V and 0 bases at J, with 9 bases between the two ends. The CDR3 runs to 15 residues. CDR1 MDHEN and CDR2 SYDVKM come from the germline V gene. CDR3 coding DNA: TGTGCCAGCAGTTCCGCAGGGGCGAACACCGGGGAGCTGTTTTTT. Protein sequence: CASSSAGANTGELFF.

The chain carries TRBV10-3 and TRBJ1-5; D is unclear. The CDR3 is 15 amino acids. The germline V gene encodes CDR1 ENHRY and CDR2 SYGVKD. Trimming took 0 bases from V and 4 from J, leaving 10 bases between them. Here the CDR3 DNA reads TGTGCCATCAGTGAGTCGAACCAAGCTAATCAGCCCCAGCATTTT. As protein: CAISESNQANQPQHF.

V gene TRBV27 combines with J gene TRBJ2-3, with D maybe TRBD1 (5 bases). Germline-derived CDR1 and CDR2 are MNHEY and SMNVEV (reference sequence). V was shortened by 3 bases and J by 2 bases, with 6 bases between the two germline ends. The CDR3 is 13 amino acids. CDR3 protein: CASSLGPTDTQYF. The DNA of the CDR3 is TGTGCCAGCAGTTTGGGGCCCACAGATACGCAGTATTTT.

V usage is TRBV28 and J usage is TRBJ2-5; possibly TRBD1 for D (6 bases). CDR1 is MDHEN, CDR2 SYDVKM, per germline. Deletions cut 10 bases from V and 0 bases from J, with 18 bases between. The CDR3 has 15 residues. In DNA form, the CDR3 reads TGTGCCATTCAAAGGCTGGACAGAAACCAAGAGACCCAGTACTTC. This sequence encodes CAIQRLDRNQETQYF.

V usage is TRBV4-3 and J usage is TRBJ2-2; TRBD2 matches 7 bases. The ends lost 0 bases at V and 1 base at J; junction bases unmatched: 5. Germline values: CDR1 LGHNA, CDR2 YSLEER. The CDR3 covers 17 residues. CDR3 region: CASSQDFAGENTGELFF. CDR3 coding DNA: TGCGCCAGCAGCCAAGATTTCGCGGGGGAGAACACCGGGGAGCTGTTTTTT.

The CDR3 region is CASSYTPTAYEQYF. CDR3 sequence (DNA): TGTGCCAGCAGTTACACGCCGACAGCCTACGAGCAGTACTTC. This chain uses TRBV6-5 with TRBJ2-7, with TRBD1 as a possible D gene (5 bases). V shed 2 bases and J shed 2 bases, with 10 bases lying between them. Germline CDR1 is MNHEY and CDR2 is SVGAGI. This CDR3 contains 14 residues.

V and J are TRBV28 and TRBJ1-5; D is possibly TRBD1 (6 bases). Trimming took 1 base from V and 0 from J, leaving 10 bases between them. Per the germline V gene, CDR1 is MDHEN and CDR2 is SYDVKM. There are 16 residues in the CDR3. The CDR3 DNA follows: TGTGCCAGCAGTTTATTCAGGGGTTATAGCAATCAGCCCCAGCATTTT. It is translated as CASSLFRGYSNQPQHF.

The V gene is TRBV19, the J gene TRBJ2-2, with 11 bases identical to TRBD1. Germline trimming cut 6 bases from V and 7 bases from J; bases unmatched to any gene: 4. Germline V lookup: CDR1 LNHDA, CDR2 SQIVND (reference sequence). CDR3 length: 14 amino acids. The CDR3 is CASRWTGGNGELFF. CDR3 bases: TGTGCCAGTAGATGGACAGGGGGCAACGGGGAGCTGTTTTTT.

The V call is TRBV5-4, the J call TRBJ1-2; TRBD1 might be the D (6 bases). Germline assignment: CDR1 SGHNT and CDR2 YYREEE (reference sequence). The ends were cut back, 3 bases at V and 5 bases at J, with 14 bases in the middle. This CDR3 spans 14 amino acids. This chain's CDR3 is CASSSQGIGYGYTF. The CDR3 nucleotides are TGTGCCAGCAGCTCCCAGGGGATAGGGTATGGCTACACCTTC.

The V gene is TRBV10-3, the J gene TRBJ1-5; 10 bases are a match to TRBD1. Germline lookup yields CDR1 ENHRY and CDR2 SYGVKD. Unmatched junction bases numbered 1, after V lost 2 bases and J lost 0 bases. The CDR3 contains 16 residues. The CDR3 DNA sequence: TGTGCCATCAGTGAGGGGACAGGGGATAGCAATCAGCCCCAGCATTTT. Translated, it gives CAISEGTGDSNQPQHF.

The genes are TRBV9 and TRBJ1-1; no clear D. Germline V gene sequence: CDR1 SGDLS, CDR2 YYNGEE. This CDR3 spans 13 amino acids. Trimming pared 4 bases from V and 1 base from J, leaving 8 bases between. The DNA for the CDR3 is TGTGCCAGCAGCCTAGACGGGAACACTGAAGCTTTCTTT. Protein product: CASSLDGNTEAFF.

This chain uses TRBV6-1 with TRBJ2-3; 8 positions agree with TRBD2. The CDR3 runs to 15 residues. Germline CDR1 and CDR2: MNHNS and SASEGT. V trimming: 5 bases; J trimming: 3 bases; junction bases outside the gene matches: 7. The CDR3: CASSLAAGDTDTQYF. The CDR3 nucleotides read TGTGCCAGCAGTCTTGCAGCGGGGGATACAGATACGCAGTATTTT.

The chain uses TRBV28 and TRBJ2-7, with D perhaps matching TRBD1 (6 bases). V lost 7 bases to trimming and J lost 2 bases, with 15 bases between them. This CDR3 has 14 amino acids. The germline V gene has CDR1 MDHEN and CDR2 SYDVKM. CDR3 region: CASTNGQRAYEQYF. The CDR3 DNA is TGTGCCAGCACAAACGGACAGAGAGCCTACGAGCAGTACTTC.